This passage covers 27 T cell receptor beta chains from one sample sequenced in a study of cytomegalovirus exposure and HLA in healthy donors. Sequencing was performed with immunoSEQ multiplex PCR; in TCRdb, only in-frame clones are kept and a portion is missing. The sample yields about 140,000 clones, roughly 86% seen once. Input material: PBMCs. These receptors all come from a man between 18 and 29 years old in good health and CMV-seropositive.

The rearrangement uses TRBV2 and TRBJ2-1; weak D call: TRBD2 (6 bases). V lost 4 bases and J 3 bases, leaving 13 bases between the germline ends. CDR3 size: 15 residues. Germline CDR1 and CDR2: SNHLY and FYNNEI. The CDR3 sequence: CASSGQRADYNEQFF. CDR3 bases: TGTGCCAGCAGTGGCCAGCGGGCGGACTACAATGAGCAGTTCTTC.

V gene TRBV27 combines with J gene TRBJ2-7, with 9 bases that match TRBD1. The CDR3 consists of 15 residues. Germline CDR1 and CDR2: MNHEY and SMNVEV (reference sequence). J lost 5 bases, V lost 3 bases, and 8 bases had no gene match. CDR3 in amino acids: CASSLETGGQDEQYF. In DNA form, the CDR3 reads TGTGCCAGCAGTTTGGAGACAGGGGGTCAGGACGAGCAGTACTTC.

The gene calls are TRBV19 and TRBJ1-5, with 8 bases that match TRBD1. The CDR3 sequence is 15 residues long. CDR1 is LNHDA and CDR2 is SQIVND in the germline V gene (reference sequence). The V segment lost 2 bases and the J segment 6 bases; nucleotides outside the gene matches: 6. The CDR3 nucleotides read TGTGCCAGTAGTATACCGGACAGGGTCAGTCAGCCCCAGCATTTT. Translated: CASSIPDRVSQPQHF. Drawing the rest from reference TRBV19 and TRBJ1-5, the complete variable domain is DGGITQSPKYLFRKEGQNVTLSCEQNLNHDAMYWYRQDPGQGLRLIYYSQIVNDFQKGDIAEGYSVSREKKESFPLTVTSAQKNPTAFYLCASSIPDRVSQPQHFGDGTRLSIL.

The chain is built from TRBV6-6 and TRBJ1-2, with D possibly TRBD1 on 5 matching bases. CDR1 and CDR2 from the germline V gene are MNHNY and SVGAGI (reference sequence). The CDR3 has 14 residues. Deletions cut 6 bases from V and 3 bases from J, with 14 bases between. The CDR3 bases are TGTGCCAGCAGCTACCGACAGCCCCACTATGGCTACACCTTC. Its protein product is CASSYRQPHYGYTF.

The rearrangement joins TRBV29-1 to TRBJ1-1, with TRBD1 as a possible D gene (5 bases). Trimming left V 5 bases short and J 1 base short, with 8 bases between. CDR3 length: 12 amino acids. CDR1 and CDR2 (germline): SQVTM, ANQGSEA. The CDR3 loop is CSVLRANTEAFF. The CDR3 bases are TGCAGCGTTCTCAGGGCGAACACTGAAGCTTTCTTT. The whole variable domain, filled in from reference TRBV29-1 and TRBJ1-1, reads SAVISQKPSRDICQRGTSLTIQCQVDSQVTMMFWYRQQPGQSLTLIATANQGSEATYESGFVIDKFPISRPNLTFSTLTVSNMSPEDSSIYLCSVLRANTEAFFGQGTRLTVV.

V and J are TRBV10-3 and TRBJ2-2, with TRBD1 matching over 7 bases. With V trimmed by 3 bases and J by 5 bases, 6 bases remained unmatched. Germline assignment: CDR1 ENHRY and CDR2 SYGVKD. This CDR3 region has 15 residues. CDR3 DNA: TGTGCCATCAGTGAAATGACAGGGCGGACCGGGGAGCTGTTTTTT. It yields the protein CAISEMTGRTGELFF.

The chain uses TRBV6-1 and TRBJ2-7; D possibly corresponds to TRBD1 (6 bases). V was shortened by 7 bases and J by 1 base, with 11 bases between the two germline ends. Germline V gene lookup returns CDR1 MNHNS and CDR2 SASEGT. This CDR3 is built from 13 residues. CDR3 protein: CASIGGVSYEQYF. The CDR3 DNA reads TGTGCCAGCATAGGGGGAGTATCCTACGAGCAGTACTTC.

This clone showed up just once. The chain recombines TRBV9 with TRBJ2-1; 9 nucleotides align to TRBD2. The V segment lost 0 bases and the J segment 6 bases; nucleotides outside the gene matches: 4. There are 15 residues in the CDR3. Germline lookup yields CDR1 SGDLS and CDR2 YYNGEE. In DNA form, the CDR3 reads TGTGCCAGCAGCGTAGCAGCGGGAGGTCTCAATGAGCAGTTCTTC. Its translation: CASSVAAGGLNEQFF.

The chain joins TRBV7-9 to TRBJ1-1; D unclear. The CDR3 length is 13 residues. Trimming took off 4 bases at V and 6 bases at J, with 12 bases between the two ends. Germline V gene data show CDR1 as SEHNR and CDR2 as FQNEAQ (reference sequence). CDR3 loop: CASSYWRGSEAFF. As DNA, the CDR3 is TGTGCCAGCAGCTATTGGCGAGGATCTGAAGCTTTCTTT.

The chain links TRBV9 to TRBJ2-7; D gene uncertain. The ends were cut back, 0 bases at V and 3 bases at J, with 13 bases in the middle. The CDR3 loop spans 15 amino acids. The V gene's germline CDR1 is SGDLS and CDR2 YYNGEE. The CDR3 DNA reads TGTGCCAGCAGCGTAGATGGAGTGGCTAGCTACGAGCAGTACTTC. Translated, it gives CASSVDGVASYEQYF.

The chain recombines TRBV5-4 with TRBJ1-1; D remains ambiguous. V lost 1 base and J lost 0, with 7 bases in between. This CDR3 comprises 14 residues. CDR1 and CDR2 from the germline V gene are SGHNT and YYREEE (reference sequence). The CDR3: CASSLIGVNTEAFF. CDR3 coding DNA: TGTGCCAGCAGCTTGATAGGAGTGAACACTGAAGCTTTCTTT.

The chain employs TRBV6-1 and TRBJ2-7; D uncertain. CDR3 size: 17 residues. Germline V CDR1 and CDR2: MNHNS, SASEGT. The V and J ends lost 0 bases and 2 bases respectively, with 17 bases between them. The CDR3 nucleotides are TGTGCCAGCAGTGAAGCCACAAGTAGCCCCTCGCCCTACGAGCAGTACTTC. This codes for CASSEATSSPSPYEQYF.

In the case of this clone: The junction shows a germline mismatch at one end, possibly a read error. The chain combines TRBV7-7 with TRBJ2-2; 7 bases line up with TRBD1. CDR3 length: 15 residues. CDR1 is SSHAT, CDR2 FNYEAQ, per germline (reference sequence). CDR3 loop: CASSVDRFNTGELFF. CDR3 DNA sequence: TGTGCTAGCAGCGTGGACAGGTTTAACACCGGGGAGCTGTTTTTT.

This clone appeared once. CDR3 region: CASSVWPEQFF. The DNA of the CDR3 is TGTGCCAGCAGTGTCTGGCCTGAGCAGTTCTTC. This chain joins TRBV25-1 and TRBJ2-1, with D unclear. This CDR3 spans 11 amino acids. Germline values: CDR1 MGHDK, CDR2 SYGVNS. The V end was cut by 4 bases, the J end by 9 bases, with 7 bases between.

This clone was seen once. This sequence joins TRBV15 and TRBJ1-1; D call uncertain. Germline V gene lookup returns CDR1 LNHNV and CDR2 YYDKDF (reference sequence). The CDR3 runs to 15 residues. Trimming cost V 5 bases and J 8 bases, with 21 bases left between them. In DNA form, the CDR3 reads TGTGCCACCAGCCCGAGCGTCGGGAGGGCGCGGGAAGCTTTCTTT. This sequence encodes CATSPSVGRAREAFF.

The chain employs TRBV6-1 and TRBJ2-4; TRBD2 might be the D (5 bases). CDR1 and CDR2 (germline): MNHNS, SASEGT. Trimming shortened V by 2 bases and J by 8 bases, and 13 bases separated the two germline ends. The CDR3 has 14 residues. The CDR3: CASSEWKDWDIQYF. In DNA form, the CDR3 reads TGTGCCAGCAGTGAATGGAAGGACTGGGACATTCAGTACTTC.

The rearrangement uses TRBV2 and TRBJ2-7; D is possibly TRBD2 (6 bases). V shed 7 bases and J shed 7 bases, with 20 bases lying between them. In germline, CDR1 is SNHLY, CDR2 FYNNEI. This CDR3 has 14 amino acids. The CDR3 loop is CASTTLAGRGEQYF. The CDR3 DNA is TGTGCCAGCACTACGTTGGCCGGCCGGGGGGAGCAGTACTTC.

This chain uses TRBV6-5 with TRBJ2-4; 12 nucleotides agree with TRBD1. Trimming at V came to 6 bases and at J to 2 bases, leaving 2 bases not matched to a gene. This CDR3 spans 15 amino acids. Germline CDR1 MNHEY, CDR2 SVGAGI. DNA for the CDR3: TGTGCCAGCAGGGGACAGGGGGCAACCAAAAACATTCAGTACTTC. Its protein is CASRGQGATKNIQYF.

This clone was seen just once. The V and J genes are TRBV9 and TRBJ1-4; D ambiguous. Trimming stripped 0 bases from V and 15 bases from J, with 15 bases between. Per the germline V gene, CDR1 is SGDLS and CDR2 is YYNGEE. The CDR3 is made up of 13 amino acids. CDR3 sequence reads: CASSVDPDLELFF. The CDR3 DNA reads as TGTGCCAGCAGCGTAGACCCGGATCTAGAGTTGTTTTTT.

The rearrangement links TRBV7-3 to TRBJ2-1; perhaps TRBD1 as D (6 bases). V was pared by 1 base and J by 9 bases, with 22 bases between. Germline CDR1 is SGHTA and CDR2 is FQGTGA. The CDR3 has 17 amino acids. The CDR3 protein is CASSLRGPTMGASEQFF. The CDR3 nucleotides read TGTGCCAGCAGCTTAAGGGGCCCGACAATGGGGGCAAGTGAGCAGTTCTTC.

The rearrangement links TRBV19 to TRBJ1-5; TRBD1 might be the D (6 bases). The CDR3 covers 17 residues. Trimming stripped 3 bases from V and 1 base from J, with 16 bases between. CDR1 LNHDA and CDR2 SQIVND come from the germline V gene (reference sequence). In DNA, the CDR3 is TGTGCCAGTAGTATGGGCAGGGGTATGAGAAGCAATCAGCCCCAGCATTTT. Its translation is CASSMGRGMRSNQPQHF.

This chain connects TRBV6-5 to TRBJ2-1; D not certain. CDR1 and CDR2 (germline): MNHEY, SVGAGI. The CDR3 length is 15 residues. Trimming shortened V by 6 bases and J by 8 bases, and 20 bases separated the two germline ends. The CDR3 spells CASRGESVGFHEQFF. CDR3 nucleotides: TGTGCCAGCAGGGGCGAGTCCGTAGGATTCCATGAGCAGTTCTTC.

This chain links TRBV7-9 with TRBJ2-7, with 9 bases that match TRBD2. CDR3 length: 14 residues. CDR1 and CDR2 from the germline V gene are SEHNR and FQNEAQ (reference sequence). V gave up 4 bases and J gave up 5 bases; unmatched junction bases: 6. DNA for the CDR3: TGTGCCAGCAGCTCGCGGGAGGGCCTGAACGAGCAGTACTTC. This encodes CASSSREGLNEQYF. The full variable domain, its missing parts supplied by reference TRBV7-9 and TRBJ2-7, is DTGVSQNPRHKITKRGQNVTFRCDPISEHNRLYWYRQTLGQGPEFLTYFQNEAQLEKSRLLSDRFSAERPKGSFSTLEIQRTEQGDSAMYLCASSSREGLNEQYFGPGTRLTVT.

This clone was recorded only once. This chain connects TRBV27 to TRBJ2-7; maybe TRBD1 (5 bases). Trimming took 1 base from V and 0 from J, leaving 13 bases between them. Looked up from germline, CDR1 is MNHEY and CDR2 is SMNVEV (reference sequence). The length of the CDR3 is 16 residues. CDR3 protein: CASSLYPQGRSYEQYF. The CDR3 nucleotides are TGTGCCAGCAGTTTATACCCGCAGGGCCGCTCCTACGAGCAGTACTTC.

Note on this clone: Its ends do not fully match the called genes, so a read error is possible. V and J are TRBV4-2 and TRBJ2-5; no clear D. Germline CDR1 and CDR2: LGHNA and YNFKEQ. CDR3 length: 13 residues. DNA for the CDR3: TGTGCCAGCAGCCAAGATTCAGTCCCTCCCTTACACTTC. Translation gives CASSQDSVPPLHF.

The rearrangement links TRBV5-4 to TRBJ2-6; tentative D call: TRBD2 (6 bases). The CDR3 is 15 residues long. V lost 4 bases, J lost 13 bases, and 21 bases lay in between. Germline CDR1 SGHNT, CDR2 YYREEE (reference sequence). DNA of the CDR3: TGTGCCAGCAGCCCGGTACCAGCGGGCGGGCCGGTCCTGACTTTC. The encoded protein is CASSPVPAGGPVLTF.

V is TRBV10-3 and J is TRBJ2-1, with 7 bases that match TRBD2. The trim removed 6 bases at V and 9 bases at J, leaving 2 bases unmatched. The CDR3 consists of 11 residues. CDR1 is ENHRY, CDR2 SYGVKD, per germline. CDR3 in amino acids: CAISGLGEQFF. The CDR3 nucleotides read TGTGCCATCAGCGGACTAGGTGAGCAGTTCTTC.